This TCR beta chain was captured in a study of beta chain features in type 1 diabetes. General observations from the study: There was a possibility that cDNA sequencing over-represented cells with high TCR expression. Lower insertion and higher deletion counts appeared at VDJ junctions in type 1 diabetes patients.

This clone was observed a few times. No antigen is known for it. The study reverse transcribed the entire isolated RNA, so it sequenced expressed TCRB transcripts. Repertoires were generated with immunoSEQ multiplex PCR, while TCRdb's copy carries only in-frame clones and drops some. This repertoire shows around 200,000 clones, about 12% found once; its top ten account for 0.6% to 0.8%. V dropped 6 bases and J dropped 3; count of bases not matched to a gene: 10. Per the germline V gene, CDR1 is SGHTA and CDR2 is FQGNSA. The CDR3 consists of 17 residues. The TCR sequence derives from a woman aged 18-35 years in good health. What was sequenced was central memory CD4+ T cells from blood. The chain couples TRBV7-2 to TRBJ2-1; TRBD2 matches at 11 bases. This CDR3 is CASSPRGTSGFYNEQFF. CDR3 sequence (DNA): TGTGCCAGCAGTCCCAGAGGGACTAGCGGATTCTACAATGAGCAGTTCTTC. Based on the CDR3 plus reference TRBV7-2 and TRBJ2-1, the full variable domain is GAGVSQSPSNKVTEKGKDVELRCDPISGHTALYWYRQSLGQGLEFLIYFQGNSAPDKSGLPSDRFSAERTGGSVSTLTIQRTQQEDSAVYLCASSPRGTSGFYNEQFFGPGTRLTVL.